The present entry profiles one T cell receptor (beta chain) with its context. This clone's antigen is unknown. Base qualities are not at hand, and no much larger clone is one base apart. The data were obtained in a study of blood T cell repertoires in COVID-19 (TCRdb year 2020). Describing the broader study: The collaborator samples originated in the United States, Italy and Spain and spanned the acute and convalescent phases of COVID-19. The prospective study material was composed of cDNA or gDNA derived from T cells, B-cell-depleted T cells, or PBMCs. Subjects who had been exposed to COVID-19, were actively infected with it, or had recovered from it provided the deeply sampled blood TCRbeta repertoires that made up the dataset. The repertoires were made available in a free public database intended to serve as a resource for research on the immune response to SARS-CoV-2. Samples were obtained from the ongoing ImmuneRACE study (first 160 participants) and from 1,254 subjects provided by 6 global collaborators. Sample metadata almost always included a de-identified subject ID, COVID-19 status, age in years and sex. Where available, HLA class I and class II types were taken from metadata supplied by the sample provider and were not determined by assay-based typing. The study at large found these results: How much clinical and demographic metadata was included differed by source and by participant, and the metadata was provided uncurated.

The CDR3 goes from the cysteine to the phenylalanine over 15 residues. The read is trimmed to its CDR3 DNA, 45 bases read in frame from base 1. Deletion took 3 bases off V and 6 bases off J, with a span of 17 bases between the germline ends. CDR1 and CDR2 (SGDLS, YYNGEE) derive from the germline V gene. TCRbeta CDR3 regions were amplified from genomic DNA by means of the immunoSEQ Assay, a bias-controlled multiplex PCR. The published analysis was carried out like this. The number of nucleated cells in each sample was estimated from the amplification of reference gene primers within the assay. Sequence reads were collapsed and filtered to measure the absolute abundance of every unique TCRbeta CDR3 rearrangement. For each sample, productive Simpson clonality was calculated by taking the square root of Simpson's diversity index across productive rearrangements. TCRdb obtained this table from immuneACCESS and retained in-frame rearrangements with V and J assigned. These tables miss some clones; where compared with another copy, unresolved V genes account for less than half of the shortfall, and the remainder is unexplained. The D gene and trimming were derived from the DNA, and the V and J assignments and clone size from that table. The sample table lists 80,000 to 100,000 clones, around three quarters of them with a count of one. The top ten hold about 8.4% of the sample.

A second Seattle source provided samples from volunteer blood donors who had recovered from COVID-19. Each collaborating institution followed its own protocols to collect whole blood in K2EDTA tubes. For TCRbeta analysis, collaborators shipped samples as frozen whole blood, isolated PBMCs, or DNA extracted from either of those sample types. The sequence was obtained from a man aged 45-60 years who had recovered from COVID-19. Sequencing was done on a sample of peripheral blood. The chain is made from TRBV9 and TRBJ2-3, and perhaps TRBD2 as D gene, on 6 matching bases. The DNA sequence reads TGTGCCAGCAGCGGCGGGGACTCTGTCGTCGATACGCAGTATTTT. Translated, this gives CASSGGDSVVDTQYF.